A single sample gave rise to the 18 T cell receptor beta chains below, sequenced in a study of cytomegalovirus exposure and HLA in healthy donors (dated by TCRdb to the late 2010s). Library construction relied on the immunoSEQ multiplex PCR assay. For the multiplex PCR, a mixture combining 60 forward primers for TCR Vbeta segments and 13 reverse primers for TCR Jbeta segments was used. Not all clones reach the TCRdb copy of this immuneACCESS table, which keeps in-frame sequences only. Checked studies attribute under half of the gap to unresolved V genes and leave the rest unexplained. The sample records 150,000 to 200,000 clones, 65% to 70% of which are singletons. Less than 5% of the sample rests with the top ten. The specimen sequenced was PBMCs. The receptors stem from a young woman in good health and CMV-seropositive.

There are a few counts of this clone. CDR3 DNA: TGTGCCAGCAGCTTAAACAACAGGGGAGGAGGGCCCCAGCATTTT. Its translation: CASSLNNRGGGPQHF. The chain is built from TRBV7-9 and TRBJ1-5; 7 nucleotides match TRBD1. There are 15 residues in the CDR3. Trimming cost V 2 bases and J 9 bases; bases outside gene matches: 10. Per germline, CDR1 SEHNR and CDR2 FQNEAQ (reference sequence).

This clone came up a few times. The chain has TRBV28 and TRBJ2-7, with unresolved D. The CDR3 extends over 12 amino acids. Trimming left V 6 bases short and J 3 bases short, with 9 bases between. Germline-derived CDR1 and CDR2 are MDHEN and SYDVKM. The chain's CDR3 is CASSPPYYEQYF. CDR3 bases: TGTGCCAGCAGCCCTCCCTACTACGAGCAGTACTTC. Using reference TRBV28 and TRBJ2-7 for the parts outside the CDR3, the full variable domain is DVKVTQSSRYLVKRTGEKVFLECVQDMDHENMFWYRQDPGLGLRLIYFSYDVKMKEKGDIPEGYSVSREKKERFSLILESASTNQTSMYLCASSPPYYEQYFGPGTRLTVT.

This clone occurred a few times. The chain links TRBV28 to TRBJ2-5, with 7 bases lining up with TRBD1. The end of the DNA is better explained by TRBJ2-7, so the J call may be wrong. Germline CDR1 reads MDHEN; CDR2 reads SYDVKM. The length of the CDR3 is 17 residues. The CDR3 here is CASSPFPGTVYRYEQYF. CDR3 nucleotide sequence: TGTGCCAGCAGTCCTTTTCCCGGGACAGTTTATAGATACGAGCAGTACTTC.

V is TRBV5-6 and J is TRBJ2-2; TRBD2 agrees at 13 bases. The CDR3 contains 17 residues. CDR1 is SGHDT, CDR2 YYEEEE, per germline. Germline trimming cut 1 base from V and 3 bases from J; bases unmatched to any gene: 3. The CDR3 spells CASSLPGLAGYTGELFF. CDR3 bases: TGTGCCAGCAGCTTGCCGGGACTAGCGGGGTACACCGGGGAGCTGTTTTTT.

The chain is built from TRBV6-6 and TRBJ1-6; possible D gene TRBD1, 6 bases. Looked up from germline, CDR1 is MNHNY and CDR2 is SVGAGI (reference sequence). Trimming shortened V by 7 bases and J by 0 bases, and 13 bases separated the two germline ends. CDR3 length equals 16 residues. The CDR3 bases are TGTGCCAGCACCAGACAGGATGTCTCCTATAATTCACCCCTCCACTTT. Amino acids: CASTRQDVSYNSPLHF.

This chain links TRBV4-3 with TRBJ1-1; the match to TRBD1 covers 9 bases. The germline V gene has CDR1 LGHNA and CDR2 YSLEER. The CDR3 contains 16 residues. V lost 4 bases and J lost 8; bases outside the gene matches: 14. CDR3 DNA: TGCGCCAGCAGCCCCACAGGCCCACCGGGACAGGGAGAAGCTTTCTTT. It codes for CASSPTGPPGQGEAFF.

This chain links TRBV6-1 with TRBJ2-1; 16 bases are shared with TRBD2. CDR3 length: 19 amino acids. From germline, CDR1 is MNHNS and CDR2 SASEGT. Trimming removed 6 bases from V and 6 bases from J; junction bases left unmatched: 14. CDR3: CASSEMGTSGRVWGNEQFF. In DNA form, the CDR3 reads TGTGCCAGCAGCGAAATGGGGACTAGCGGGAGGGTTTGGGGCAATGAGCAGTTCTTC.

This clone was seen only a few times. The V and J genes are TRBV29-1 and TRBJ2-3; 10 bases fit TRBD1. Unmatched junction bases numbered 18, after V lost 4 bases and J lost 2 bases. This CDR3 contains 19 residues. Per germline, CDR1 SQVTM and CDR2 ANQGSEA. CDR3 bases: TGCAGCGTTGTCTCTACCGGGGGGGACAGGGGTTTGCACACAGATACGCAGTATTTT. Protein product: CSVVSTGGDRGLHTDTQYF.

This rearrangement joins TRBV7-9 to TRBJ1-5; D is perhaps TRBD1 (6 bases). The length of the CDR3 is 16 residues. Trimming pared 5 bases from V and 4 bases from J, leaving 18 bases between. CDR1 is SEHNR, CDR2 FQNEAQ, per germline (reference sequence). The CDR3 loop is CASSKWGGLGNQPQHF. CDR3 nucleotides: TGTGCCAGCAGCAAATGGGGGGGGCTAGGGAATCAGCCCCAGCATTTT.

The chain is built from TRBV28 and TRBJ1-2; 9 nucleotides match TRBD1. The germline V gene has CDR1 MDHEN and CDR2 SYDVKM. V gave up 3 bases and J gave up 8 bases; unmatched junction bases: 16. CDR3 length equals 17 residues. CDR3 in amino acids: CASSFVGTGYLSGGYTF. Here the CDR3 DNA reads TGTGCCAGCAGTTTCGTCGGGACAGGGTATTTGTCTGGGGGCTACACCTTC.

The chain is built from TRBV5-1 and TRBJ2-4; possible D gene TRBD1, 6 bases. Germline V gene data show CDR1 as SGHRS and CDR2 as YFSETQ. This CDR3 is 15 amino acids long. Trimming took 5 bases from V and 3 from J, leaving 15 bases between them. The CDR3 here is CASSSTGIGKNIQYF. The CDR3 nucleotides read TGCGCCAGCAGTTCCACAGGGATTGGCAAAAACATTCAGTACTTC.

This sequence joins TRBV10-3 and TRBJ1-1; D is perhaps TRBD1 (5 bases). This CDR3 comprises 14 residues. CDR1 and CDR2 from the germline V gene are ENHRY and SYGVKD. Trimming pared 8 bases from V and 1 base from J, leaving 14 bases between. The CDR3 DNA sequence: TGTGCCATCCGACAGCCAGGCTGGAACACTGAAGCTTTCTTT. Its protein is CAIRQPGWNTEAFF.

The rearrangement joins TRBV4-1 to TRBJ2-5, with 11 bases fitting TRBD1. The closer fit of TRBJ2-7 to the DNA end suggests the J call may be wrong. Germline CDR1 is MGHRA and CDR2 is YSYEKL. The CDR3 has 15 amino acids. The CDR3 loop reads CASSQAGTGGYEQYF. CDR3 in DNA: TGCGCCAGCAGCCAGGCCGGGACAGGGGGCTACGAGCAGTACTTC.

This rearrangement joins TRBV6-5 to TRBJ2-7; TRBD1 matches at 8 bases. This CDR3 comprises 14 residues. Unmatched junction bases numbered 5, after V lost 2 bases and J lost 5 bases. Germline-derived CDR1 and CDR2 are MNHEY and SVGAGI. CDR3 residues: CASSYGGQGHEQYF. DNA of the CDR3: TGTGCCAGCAGTTACGGTGGACAGGGCCACGAGCAGTACTTC.

The V gene is TRBV5-8, the J gene TRBJ1-2; 11 bases are a match to TRBD1. This CDR3 contains 15 residues. After removal of 4 bases from V and 4 bases from J, the junction contained 6 bases not matched to a gene. From germline, CDR1 is SGHTS and CDR2 YDEGEE. The CDR3 DNA sequence: TGTGCCAGCAGCACCTCCGGGACAGGGGGCTATGGCTACACCTTC. This sequence encodes CASSTSGTGGYGYTF. The whole variable domain, filled in from reference TRBV5-8 and TRBJ1-2, reads EAGVTQSPTHLIKTRGQQATLRCSPISGHTSVYWYQQALGLGLQFLLWYDEGEERNRGNFPPRFSGRQFPNYSSELNVNALELEDSALYLCASSTSGTGGYGYTFGSGTRLTVV.

V gene TRBV28 combines with J gene TRBJ1-2, with D possibly TRBD1 on 5 matching bases. Germline CDR1 MDHEN, CDR2 SYDVKM. Trimming took off 1 base at V and 3 bases at J, with 9 bases between the two ends. The CDR3 has 14 amino acids. CDR3: CASSLSDRDYGYTF. The CDR3, as DNA: TGTGCCAGCAGTTTATCCGACAGAGACTATGGCTACACCTTC.

The chain couples TRBV4-2 to TRBJ2-1, with a weak D call TRBD2 (6 bases). There are 12 residues in the CDR3. V gave up 2 bases and J gave up 10 bases, with 9 bases separating them. The germline gives CDR1 LGHNA, CDR2 YNFKEQ. CDR3 nucleotide sequence: TGTGCCAGCAGCCAAAGTCTAGCGGAGCAGTTCTTC. Residues: CASSQSLAEQFF.

The chain recombines TRBV7-3 with TRBJ2-3; TRBD1 is a possible D gene (5 bases). V lost 3 bases and J 6 bases, leaving 10 bases between the germline ends. The CDR3 has 13 amino acids. Germline-derived CDR1 and CDR2 are SGHTA and FQGTGA. This CDR3 reads CASSFGARDTQYF. The CDR3, as DNA: TGTGCCAGCAGCTTTGGGGCCAGGGATACGCAGTATTTT.